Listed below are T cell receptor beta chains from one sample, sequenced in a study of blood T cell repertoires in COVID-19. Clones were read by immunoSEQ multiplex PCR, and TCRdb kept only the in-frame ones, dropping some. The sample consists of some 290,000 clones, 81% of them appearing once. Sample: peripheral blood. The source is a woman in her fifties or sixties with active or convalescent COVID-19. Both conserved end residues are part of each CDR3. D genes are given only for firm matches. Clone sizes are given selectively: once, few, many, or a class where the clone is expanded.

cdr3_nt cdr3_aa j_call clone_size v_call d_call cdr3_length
TGCAGCGTTGACCAGGGAGGATCAGCAAGATCAGCATATGGCTACACCTTC CSVDQGGSARSAYGYTF TRBJ1-2 . TRBV29-1 . 17
TGCGCCAGCAGCTTGATTGGACAGGGGGACAACTATGGCTACACCTTC CASSLIGQGDNYGYTF TRBJ1-2 . TRBV5-1 TRBD1 16
TGTGCCAGCAGCTTTAGCGGGGGGCGCTACGAGCAGTACTTC CASSFSGGRYEQYF TRBJ2-7 . TRBV5-5 TRBD2 14
TGTGCCAGCAGCTTACAGGGGGGACCAACAGATACGCAGTATTTT CASSLQGGPTDTQYF TRBJ2-3 . TRBV5-4 TRBD1 15
TGCGCCAGCAGCCACCGACAGGGGACTAATGAAAAACTGTTTTTT CASSHRQGTNEKLFF TRBJ1-4 . TRBV5-1 TRBD1 15
TGTGCCAGCAGCTTAGCCGATCAGCCCCAGCATTTT CASSLADQPQHF TRBJ1-5 . TRBV13 . 12
TGCGCCAGCAGCTTCACAGCGGGGGTCACCGGGGAGCTGTTTTTT CASSFTAGVTGELFF TRBJ2-2 few TRBV5-1 TRBD2 15
TGCGCCAGCAGCTTGGCCAGGGGGTCGAATCAGCCCCAGCATTTT CASSLARGSNQPQHF TRBJ1-5 . TRBV5-1 TRBD1 15
TGTGCCAGCAGTGAAACAGCGGATGGCTACACCTTC CASSETADGYTF TRBJ1-2 . TRBV2 . 12
TGTGCCAGCAGCCAAGAGCTGCCAGGGTCGTTTAATGAAAAACTGTTTTTT CASSQELPGSFNEKLFF TRBJ1-4 . TRBV3-1/TRBV3-2 . 17
TGTGCCAGCAGCGCGACGGGCTCCTATAATTCACCCCTCCACTTT CASSATGSYNSPLHF TRBJ1-6 once TRBV11-2 . 15
TGCAGTGCTAGTAAAGCGGTCGTCGGCAATGAGCAGTTCTTC CSASKAVVGNEQFF TRBJ2-1 . TRBV20-1 . 14
TGTGCCAGCAGCGACCGTACGGGACTTCCAACTAATGAAAAACTGTTTTTT CASSDRTGLPTNEKLFF TRBJ1-4 . TRBV7-9 . 17
TGTGCCAGCAGTACCGAGTGGGTAGCGGGGGGTGATACGCAGTATTTT CASSTEWVAGGDTQYF TRBJ2-3 once TRBV13 TRBD2 16
TGTGCCAGCAGTGCCCGACAGGGCTCCTCTGGAAACACCATATATTTT CASSARQGSSGNTIYF TRBJ1-3 . TRBV6-1 TRBD1 16
TGTGCCAGCAGTTCGAGCCACGGACAGGGTATCCACGAGCAGTACTTC CASSSSHGQGIHEQYF TRBJ2-7 . TRBV6-2/TRBV6-3 TRBD1 16
TGTGCCAGCAGCCCAGGACTAGCGGGGGGTCCCTACAATGAGCAGTTCTTC CASSPGLAGGPYNEQFF TRBJ2-1 . TRBV3-1/TRBV3-2 TRBD2 17
TGTGCCAGTAGTGCCGGACAGTACGAGCAGTACTTC CASSAGQYEQYF TRBJ2-7 many TRBV19 . 12
TGTGCCAGCAGTATAGGAGTCTTCTCTGGCTACACCTTC CASSIGVFSGYTF TRBJ1-2 . TRBV6-2/TRBV6-3 . 13
TGTGCCAGTAGTATTGGACTGTCTGGAGGGGAAAAACTGTTTTTT CASSIGLSGGEKLFF TRBJ1-4 few TRBV19 . 15
TGTGCCAGCAGTGGACCCCACAGGGGAGCTAACTATGGCTACACCTTC CASSGPHRGANYGYTF TRBJ1-2 . TRBV6-1 TRBD1 16
TGTGCCAGCAGCCTAGTGGGCGGGCGCACCGGGGAGCTGTTTTTT CASSLVGGRTGELFF TRBJ2-2 . TRBV5-8 . 15
TGTGCCAGTAGTATAGGCCGCCAGGACAGGCCCCGCACTGAAGCTTTCTTT CASSIGRQDRPRTEAFF TRBJ1-1 . TRBV19 TRBD1 17
TGTGCCAGCAGCCGGCTAGGCGGGGGGCCTAGCACAGATACGCAGTATTTT CASSRLGGGPSTDTQYF TRBJ2-3 once TRBV11-2 TRBD2 17
TGTGCCAGCAGCCGCCGGGATCGCACAGATACGCAGTATTTT CASSRRDRTDTQYF TRBJ2-3 . TRBV7-2 . 14
TGTGCCAGCAGCCAGGGGACCGCATACGAGCAGTACTTC CASSQGTAYEQYF TRBJ2-7 . TRBV7-9 . 13